A selection of T cell receptor beta chains follows, all from one sample in a study of blood T cell repertoires in COVID-19. Assay used: immunoSEQ multiplex PCR; TCRdb lists only in-frame clones, some missing. The data hold 85,000 to 100,000 clones, with around 81% observed a single time. Input material: peripheral blood. The receptors were gathered from a man aged 50-60 years who had recovered from COVID-19. Each CDR3 is given with its conserved first and last residue. Each record gives: D gene, J gene, clone size, V gene, CDR3 protein, CDR3 DNA. A D gene is named only where the DNA matches it firmly. Where a row states a size, it is once, few, many or the class of an expanded clone; other rows omit it.

>NA|TRBJ1-2|many|TRBV12-2
CASRLSGGNYGYTF
TGTGCAAGTCGCTTATCGGGGGGTAACTATGGCTACACCTTC
>NA|TRBJ1-3|NA|TRBV15
CATSRGGGIRSGNTIYF
TGTGCCACCAGCAGAGGCGGCGGCATTCGCTCTGGAAACACCATATATTTT
>NA|TRBJ2-7|NA|TRBV7-2
CASSLSTPGVSEQYF
TGTGCCAGCAGCTTGAGCACCCCAGGGGTTTCCGAGCAGTACTTC
>NA|TRBJ1-3|NA|TRBV7-2
CASSLPGSGNTIYF
TGTGCCAGCAGCTTACCAGGCTCTGGAAACACCATATATTTT
>TRBD1|TRBJ2-7|NA|TRBV7-8
CASSFQPPGQGYEQYF
TGTGCCAGCAGCTTCCAACCCCCGGGACAGGGATACGAGCAGTACTTC
>NA|TRBJ2-7|NA|TRBV6-6
CASNGGRDTYEQYF
TGTGCCAGCAACGGGGGTCGCGACACCTACGAGCAGTACTTC
>NA|TRBJ2-2|NA|TRBV7-9
CASSLSAAGELFF
TGTGCCAGCAGCTTATCCGCAGCCGGGGAGCTGTTTTTT
>NA|TRBJ2-5|NA|TRBV14
CASSQLPDRGTQYF
TGTGCCAGCAGCCAACTTCCGGACCGGGGGACCCAGTACTTC
>NA|TRBJ2-2|NA|TRBV6-4
CASSPDNGGTGELFF
TGTGCCAGCAGTCCTGACAACGGGGGTACCGGGGAGCTGTTTTTT
>TRBD1|TRBJ2-5|once|TRBV14
CASSQKVERGHFRETQYF
TGTGCCAGCAGCCAAAAAGTCGAAAGGGGGCATTTTCGGGAGACCCAGTACTTC
>NA|TRBJ2-6|NA|TRBV7-9
CASSLARGSGANVLTF
TGTGCCAGCAGCTTAGCACGGGGCTCTGGGGCCAACGTCCTGACTTTC
>NA|TRBJ2-1|NA|TRBV7-2
CASSLLRGLYNEQFF
TGTGCCAGCAGCTTACTACGGGGACTTTACAATGAGCAGTTCTTC
>TRBD1|TRBJ1-2|NA|TRBV24-1
CATSDLPGQGYGYTF
TGTGCCACCAGTGATTTGCCGGGACAGGGCTATGGCTACACCTTC
>TRBD2|TRBJ2-2|NA|TRBV4-3
CASSQRLAGTNTGELFF
TGCGCCAGCAGCCAACGACTAGCGGGGACCAACACCGGGGAGCTGTTTTTT
>NA|TRBJ1-5|NA|TRBV6-6
CASTGTSSNQPQHF
TGTGCCAGCACTGGGACTTCTAGCAATCAGCCCCAGCATTTT
>TRBD1|TRBJ2-7|NA|TRBV18
CASSPPRDRGYEQYF
TGTGCCAGCTCACCACCCCGGGACAGGGGTTACGAGCAGTACTTC
>NA|TRBJ2-4|once|TRBV18
CASSPGETVKNIQYF
TGTGCCAGCTCGCCTGGGGAGACCGTCAAAAACATTCAGTACTTC
>NA|TRBJ2-2|NA|TRBV7-2
CASSNPGLDTGELFF
TGTGCCAGCAGCAATCCAGGGCTCGACACCGGGGAGCTGTTTTTT
>NA|TRBJ2-3|NA|TRBV30
CAWSVSSLADTQYF
TGTGCCTGGAGTGTATCAAGTCTCGCGGATACGCAGTATTTT
>TRBD2|TRBJ2-7|NA|TRBV6-5
CASSYSSGGEQYF
TGTGCCAGCAGTTACTCGAGCGGGGGCGAGCAGTACTTC
>TRBD1|TRBJ1-5|NA|TRBV6-5
CASSPTGIQPQHF
TGTGCCAGCAGTCCGACAGGGATCCAGCCCCAGCATTTT
>NA|TRBJ1-1|NA|TRBV19
CASRAGILRNTEAFF
TGTGCCAGTAGGGCAGGGATCCTCAGGAACACTGAAGCTTTCTTT
>NA|TRBJ1-5|NA|TRBV6-2/TRBV6-3
CASSYSSGGKNQPQHF
TGTGCCAGCAGTTACTCGTCCGGAGGGAAGAATCAGCCCCAGCATTTT
>NA|TRBJ1-5|NA|TRBV4-3
CASSQAFNQPQHF
TGCGCCAGCAGCCAAGCCTTTAATCAGCCCCAGCATTTT
>NA|TRBJ2-7|few|TRBV7-7
CASSPRGGGGSYEQYF
TGTGCTAGCAGCCCAAGGGGGGGTGGAGGCTCCTACGAGCAGTACTTC
>TRBD2|TRBJ2-2|NA|TRBV6-1
CASSVRRTSGATGELFF
TGTGCCAGCAGTGTTCGAAGGACTAGCGGCGCCACCGGGGAGCTGTTTTTT
>TRBD2|TRBJ2-7|NA|TRBV6-5
CASSTSGIRNEQYF
TGTGCCAGCTCAACTAGCGGGATACGAAACGAGCAGTACTTC
>NA|TRBJ2-1|NA|TRBV9
CASSGYSSAYSYNEQFF
TGTGCCAGCAGCGGCTACTCTAGCGCCTACTCCTACAATGAGCAGTTCTTC
>NA|TRBJ1-1|NA|TRBV11-1
CASSSRGYVSEAFF
TGTGCCAGCAGTTCCAGGGGCTATGTTTCTGAAGCTTTCTTT
>TRBD1|TRBJ1-2|few|TRBV7-9
CASSLGQEYGYTF
TGTGCCAGCAGCTTGGGACAGGAGTATGGCTACACCTTC
>NA|TRBJ2-3|NA|TRBV3-1/TRBV3-2
CASSTRTATDTQYF
TGTGCCAGCAGCACCCGGACAGCCACAGATACGCAGTATTTT
>NA|TRBJ1-1|NA|TRBV6-6
CASSTYQVRRPEAFF
TGTGCCAGCAGTACATACCAGGTACGTCGCCCTGAAGCTTTCTTT
>TRBD2|TRBJ2-1|NA|TRBV6-6
CASNVGLGFLSEQFF
TGTGCCAGCAATGTGGGACTAGGATTTCTTAGTGAGCAGTTCTTC
>NA|TRBJ2-1|NA|TRBV6-6
CASSLEGSRSSYNEQFF
TGTGCCAGCAGTCTCGAGGGCAGCCGGAGCTCCTACAATGAGCAGTTCTTC
>TRBD1|TRBJ2-7|few|TRBV6-2/TRBV6-3
CASSYPRRDRGHYEQYF
TGTGCCAGCAGTTACCCTCGCCGGGACAGGGGGCACTACGAGCAGTACTTC